A single sample gave rise to the 16 T cell receptor beta chains below, sequenced in a study of cytomegalovirus exposure and HLA in healthy donors. PCR involved 60 Vbeta and 13 Jbeta primers. TCRdb's table, derived via immunoSEQ multiplex PCR, lists solely in-frame clones and lacks some. Counted here are 100,000 to 150,000 clones, more than 60% occurring once; the ten biggest clones make up 4% to 5%. Sequenced material: PBMCs. The origin of the receptors is a woman between 40 and 55 years old in good health and CMV-seronegative.

This clone was observed a handful of times. The V and J genes are TRBV5-4 and TRBJ1-2; TRBD1 aligns across 9 bases. Germline V gene data show CDR1 as SGHNT and CDR2 as YYREEE (reference sequence). V dropped 4 bases and J dropped 5; count of bases not matched to a gene: 6. The CDR3 runs 14 residues. CDR3: CASSGTGRDYGYTF. The CDR3 DNA reads TGTGCCAGCAGCGGGACAGGGCGTGATTATGGCTACACCTTC.

The rearrangement uses TRBV5-1 and TRBJ2-3; D gene uncertain. This CDR3 contains 14 residues. Germline V gene data show CDR1 as SGHRS and CDR2 as YFSETQ. V lost 0 bases to trimming and J lost 3 bases, with 8 bases between them. CDR3 nucleotides: TGCGCCAGCAGCTTGGCGGCCGGGACAGATACGCAGTATTTT. It translates to CASSLAAGTDTQYF.

This chain connects TRBV6-6 to TRBJ2-1; D may be TRBD2 (7 bases). Trimming took 8 bases from V and 8 from J, leaving 19 bases between them. Per germline, CDR1 MNHNY and CDR2 SVGAGI (reference sequence). This CDR3 contains 14 residues. The CDR3 DNA reads as TGTGCCAGCCGCATCCGTAGGGGGGGGGATGAGCAGTTCTTC. Its translation is CASRIRRGGDEQFF.

J is TRBJ2-1 and V is TRBV7-3, with no clear D. Trimming took 1 base from V and 7 from J, leaving 14 bases between them. The CDR3 runs to 15 residues. In germline, CDR1 is SGHTA, CDR2 FQGTGA. The CDR3 reads CASSLNSQVVNEQFF. The CDR3 coding sequence is TGTGCCAGCAGCTTAAATTCGCAGGTCGTAAATGAGCAGTTCTTC. The whole variable domain, filled in from reference TRBV7-3 and TRBJ2-1, reads GAGVSQTPSNKVTEKGKYVELRCDPISGHTALYWYRQSLGQGPEFLIYFQGTGAADDSGLPNDRFFAVRPEGSVSTLKIQRTERGDSAVYLCASSLNSQVVNEQFFGPGTRLTVL.

The chain carries TRBV4-3 and TRBJ1-3; 10 bases are shared with TRBD1. Losses at the gene ends were 0 bases for V and 5 bases for J; bases not matched to a gene: 7. There are 17 residues in the CDR3. In germline, CDR1 is LGHNA, CDR2 YSLEER. The CDR3 bases are TGCGCCAGCAGCCAAGATCCCGGGACAGGGGCGAGAAACACCATATATTTT. Translation gives CASSQDPGTGARNTIYF.

The rearrangement uses TRBV7-3 and TRBJ1-2; D may be TRBD1 (6 bases). The CDR3 loop spans 13 amino acids. Germline CDR1 is SGHTA and CDR2 is FQGTGA. Trimming left V 6 bases short and J 3 bases short, with 11 bases between. CDR3 loop: CASSPGVDYGYTF. The CDR3, as DNA: TGTGCCAGCAGTCCAGGGGTAGACTATGGCTACACCTTC.

V is TRBV7-8 and J is TRBJ2-2; 8 nucleotides align to TRBD1. CDR1 is SGHVS, CDR2 FQNEAQ, per germline. This CDR3 has 21 amino acids. The J segment lost 6 bases and the V segment lost 2 bases, leaving 23 bases of the junction unmatched. The CDR3 sequence is CASSLRRGLREALLFPGELFF. The CDR3 DNA is TGTGCCAGCAGCTTACGCAGGGGGCTTCGAGAAGCTCTACTTTTTCCCGGGGAGCTGTTTTTT.

A few counts support this clone. The chain recombines TRBV4-2 with TRBJ2-6, with D uncertain. V lost 1 base and J 4 bases, leaving 8 bases between the germline ends. The CDR3 is 15 residues long. Germline lookup yields CDR1 LGHNA and CDR2 YNFKEQ. CDR3 loop: CASSQALLGANVLTF. CDR3 bases: TGTGCCAGCAGCCAAGCTCTTCTCGGGGCCAACGTCCTGACTTTC.

The rearrangement links TRBV29-1 to TRBJ1-2; 7 bases are a match to TRBD1. Germline values: CDR1 SQVTM, CDR2 ANQGSEA. The CDR3 has 16 amino acids. V was clipped by 6 bases and J by 8 bases; unmatched bases: 21. CDR3 bases: TGCAGCGTCTCGGACAGGCCATTACGGACTAAGGGGGGCTACACCTTC. As protein: CSVSDRPLRTKGGYTF.

This clone appeared a few times. The CDR3 loop is CASSSPGQGTGANVLTF. In DNA form, the CDR3 reads TGCGCCAGCAGCTCTCCGGGACAGGGAACTGGGGCCAACGTCCTGACTTTC. This chain links TRBV5-1 with TRBJ2-6; TRBD1 agrees at 9 bases. The V gene end was trimmed by 3 bases and the J gene end by 2 bases; junction bases not matched to a gene: 6. Germline V gene sequence: CDR1 SGHRS, CDR2 YFSETQ. This CDR3 has 17 amino acids.

This clone appeared a single time. The chain employs TRBV27 and TRBJ2-7, with 8 bases identical to TRBD2. CDR1 is MNHEY, CDR2 SMNVEV, per germline (reference sequence). The CDR3 contains 15 residues. Losses at the gene ends were 5 bases for V and 0 bases for J; bases not matched to a gene: 6. The CDR3 here is CASSRGGAISYEQYF. The CDR3, as DNA: TGTGCCAGCAGTCGGGGGGGGGCGATCTCCTACGAGCAGTACTTC.

The J gene is TRBJ2-1, the V gene TRBV9, with 9 bases lining up with TRBD2. The V and J ends lost 0 bases and 9 bases, in that order; junction bases with no gene match: 13. The CDR3 sequence is 17 residues long. Looked up from germline, CDR1 is SGDLS and CDR2 is YYNGEE. In DNA, the CDR3 is TGTGCCAGCAGCGTAGCCTGGCTAGCGGGAAATGGCGGTGAGCAGTTCTTC. Its translation: CASSVAWLAGNGGEQFF.

The chain is built from TRBV19 and TRBJ2-7, with 7 bases fitting TRBD2. The CDR3 has 14 amino acids. Germline values: CDR1 LNHDA, CDR2 SQIVND (reference sequence). The trim removed 3 bases at V and 6 bases at J, leaving 8 bases unmatched. The CDR3, as DNA: TGTGCCAGTAGTATGGGGAGGGCCCTGGGCGAGCAGTACTTC. It specifies CASSMGRALGEQYF. Full variable domain (missing parts from reference TRBV19 and TRBJ2-7): DGGITQSPKYLFRKEGQNVTLSCEQNLNHDAMYWYRQDPGQGLRLIYYSQIVNDFQKGDIAEGYSVSREKKESFPLTVTSAQKNPTAFYLCASSMGRALGEQYFGPGTRLTVT.

CDR3 sequence reads: CASSPNLADTQYF. CDR3 nucleotides: TGCGCCAGCAGCCCAAACCTAGCGGATACGCAGTATTTT. The genes are TRBV4-3 and TRBJ2-3; TRBD2 is a possible D gene (6 bases). The CDR3 covers 13 residues. Trimming cost V 4 bases and J 6 bases, with 11 bases left between them. The germline V gene encodes CDR1 LGHNA and CDR2 YSLEER.

The chain employs TRBV29-1 and TRBJ2-5, with D uncertain. Germline loops: CDR1 SQVTM, CDR2 ANQGSEA. Trimming cost V 6 bases and J 2 bases, with 10 bases left between them. The CDR3 contains 12 residues. The DNA for the CDR3 is TGCAGCGTCCCCATCAGACAAGAGACCCAGTACTTC. Its protein product is CSVPIRQETQYF. Full variable domain (missing parts from reference TRBV29-1 and TRBJ2-5): SAVISQKPSRDICQRGTSLTIQCQVDSQVTMMFWYRQQPGQSLTLIATANQGSEATYESGFVIDKFPISRPNLTFSTLTVSNMSPEDSSIYLCSVPIRQETQYFGPGTRLLVL.

This clone has just a few counts. V is TRBV18 and J is TRBJ1-2, with D possibly matching TRBD1 (6 bases). The CDR3 extends over 15 amino acids. V was trimmed by 0 bases and J by 5 bases, leaving 13 bases between them. In germline, CDR1 is KGHSH, CDR2 LQKENI. The CDR3 sequence: CASSPPAGALYGYTF. The CDR3, as DNA: TGTGCCAGCTCACCACCGGCAGGGGCCCTGTATGGCTACACCTTC. Full variable domain (outside the CDR3, taken from reference TRBV18 and TRBJ1-2): NAGVMQNPRHLVRRRGQEARLRCSPMKGHSHVYWYRQLPEEGLKFMVYLQKENIIDESGMPKERFSAEFPKEGPSILRIQQVVRGDSAAYFCASSPPAGALYGYTFGSGTRLTVV.